This is a list of T cell receptor beta chains from one sample in a study of vaccination effects on CD4 cells after COVID-19. The repertoire was sequenced with immunoSEQ multiplex PCR; TCRdb's copy has only in-frame clones and lacks some. In the table there are approximately 12,000 clones, over 60% of which are singletons. These receptors' targets are unknown. The specimen was CD4+ T cells from PBMCs cultured with SARS-CoV-2 spike peptides, collected after COVID-19 vaccination. The receptors were sampled from a human donor who received a COVID-19 vaccine. Each CDR3 is given with its conserved first and last residue. Fields, in order: CDR3 protein, CDR3 DNA, D gene, V gene, J gene, clone size. The D gene is left open where the match is weak. Part of the rows lack a size; the others show once, few, many or a class for expanded clones.

CSVEDLGEKLFF	TGCAGCGTTGAAGATCTGGGGGAAAAACTGTTTTTT	NA	TRBV29-1	TRBJ1-4	NA
CATSREVGGHQPQHF	TGTGCCACCAGCAGAGAGGTCGGGGGGCATCAGCCCCAGCATTTT	NA	TRBV15	TRBJ1-5	NA
CASRTLWTASNQPQHF	TGTGCCAGTAGAACCCTATGGACAGCTAGCAATCAGCCCCAGCATTTT	NA	TRBV19	TRBJ1-5	NA
CASSPPVTGTDTQYF	TGTGCCAGCAGTCCTCCGGTAACCGGCACAGATACGCAGTATTTT	NA	TRBV6-5	TRBJ2-3	NA
CASTGLAGAGNEQFF	TGTGCCAGCACGGGACTAGCGGGAGCCGGCAATGAGCAGTTCTTC	TRBD2	TRBV6-5	TRBJ2-1	NA
CASSLVETQYF	TGTGCCAGCAGCTTAGTAGAGACCCAGTACTTC	NA	TRBV7-2	TRBJ2-5	NA
CAISGGGETQYF	TGTGCCATCAGCGGGGGCGGAGAGACCCAGTACTTC	NA	TRBV10-3	TRBJ2-5	NA
CASSIQGEANYGYTF	TGTGCCAGTAGTATCCAGGGGGAGGCTAACTATGGCTACACCTTC	TRBD1	TRBV19	TRBJ1-2	NA
CAISPGPRVMNTEAFF	TGTGCCATCAGTCCGGGACCCAGGGTCATGAACACTGAAGCTTTCTTT	NA	TRBV10-3	TRBJ1-1	NA
CAISESTGGVSNEQFF	TGTGCCATCAGTGAGTCGACGGGGGGTGTATCCAATGAGCAGTTCTTC	TRBD2	TRBV10-3	TRBJ2-1	NA
CATSEGTGTNQPQHF	TGTGCCACCAGTGAGGGGACAGGGACCAATCAGCCCCAGCATTTT	TRBD1	TRBV24-1	TRBJ1-5	once
CASSLGLGYGYTF	TGTGCCAGCAGTTTAGGTTTGGGGTATGGCTACACCTTC	NA	TRBV12-3/TRBV12-4	TRBJ1-2	NA
CASRRDRDIEQYF	TGTGCCAGCAGACGGGACAGGGATATCGAGCAGTACTTC	TRBD1	TRBV28	TRBJ2-7	NA
CASSYWGGYTF	TGTGCCAGCAGTTACTGGGGAGGCTACACCTTC	NA	TRBV6-2/TRBV6-3	TRBJ1-2	once
CASSYSRADSAEQYF	TGTGCCAGCAGTTACTCCCGGGCCGATTCCGCCGAGCAGTACTTC	NA	TRBV6-5	TRBJ2-7	NA
CASSASRDRGNTHGYTF	TGTGCCAGCAGCGCATCCCGGGACAGGGGTAACACCCATGGCTACACCTTC	TRBD1	TRBV7-9	TRBJ1-2	NA
CASSIYPTGGAANSPLHF	TGTGCCAGTAGTATATACCCCACAGGGGGGGCGGCTAATTCACCCCTCCACTTT	TRBD1	TRBV19	TRBJ1-6	medium-sized